The 5 T cell receptor beta chains below come from one sample, sequenced in a study of T cell repertoires in urothelial bladder cancer. Assay used: immunoSEQ multiplex PCR; TCRdb lists only in-frame clones, some missing. This sample yields under 15,000 clones, of which 66% are seen a single time; less than 9% belongs to the top ten. Sequencing was done on a sample of tumor-infiltrating cells from bladder cancer. All receptors derive from a human donor with urothelial carcinoma.

The chain has TRBV6-5 and TRBJ1-6, with a tentative D call TRBD1 (5 bases). Germline assignment: CDR1 MNHEY and CDR2 SVGAGI. This CDR3 region has 11 residues. The V end was cut by 8 bases, the J end by 10 bases, with 9 bases between. The CDR3 nucleotides are TGTGCCAGCGGGGGGAACTCACCCCTCCACTTT. Translated, it gives CASGGNSPLHF.

V usage is TRBV30 and J usage is TRBJ1-1; the match to TRBD1 covers 7 bases. From germline, CDR1 is GTSNPN and CDR2 SVGIG (reference sequence). CDR3 length: 11 amino acids. The junction had 7 bases not matched to a gene; V was cut back by 4 bases and J by 11 bases. The DNA for the CDR3 is TGTGCCTGGAATCGGGACAGACTGGCTTTCTTT. This encodes CAWNRDRLAFF.

The chain recombines TRBV6-4 with TRBJ1-1; 7 positions match TRBD1. The CDR3 totals 15 residues. Germline lookup yields CDR1 MRHNA and CDR2 SNTAGT. V gave up 0 bases and J gave up 4 bases; unmatched junction bases: 5. As DNA, the CDR3 is TGTGCCAGCAGTGACTCGAAACAGGGGTGCACTGAAGCTTTCTTT. Amino acid sequence: CASSDSKQGCTEAFF.

This chain joins TRBV27 and TRBJ1-2; TRBD1 is a possible D gene (5 bases). V lost 0 bases to trimming and J lost 6 bases, with 11 bases between them. Germline CDR1 MNHEY, CDR2 SMNVEV (reference sequence). The CDR3 sequence is 14 residues long. The CDR3 DNA is TGTGCCAGCAGTTTATCAGGCAGGGACCATGGCTACACCTTC. As protein: CASSLSGRDHGYTF.

The chain uses TRBV11-2 and TRBJ2-7; D unclear. Trimming pared 4 bases from V and 5 bases from J, leaving 12 bases between. The CDR3 contains 13 residues. Germline CDR1 is SGHAT and CDR2 is FQNNGV. The CDR3 region is CASSSLSRDEQYF. CDR3 nucleotide sequence: TGTGCCAGCAGCTCCCTGAGTAGGGACGAGCAGTACTTC.